The T cell receptor (beta chain) described here comes from a study of blood T cells in healthy people across ages. Overall study: Template switching caught about one barcoded beta molecule for each two T cells. Study-level findings and limits: Unsorted PBMCs blocked a conclusive comparison of naive and antigen-experienced cells.

This CDR3 has 14 amino acids. Germline CDR1 and CDR2: SGDLS and YYNGEE. V lost 4 bases and J 2 bases, leaving 12 bases between the germline ends. This clonotype was observed a single time. Its antigen is undetermined. Combining a sample-barcoded 5' primer with a J-beta primer mix, a second PCR ran for about 7 to 11 cycles. TCRdb re-called the 5' RACE reads with MiXCR, one entry per CDR3 protein. This table has approximately 690,000 distinct CDR3 sequences, roughly 43% appearing once. Input material: blood. The J gene is TRBJ1-2, the V gene TRBV9; TRBD1 might be the D (5 bases). The receptor comes from a man older than 75 in good health. The CDR3 loop reads CASSPHAGNYGYTF. The CDR3 DNA sequence: TGTGCCAGCAGCCCCCATGCAGGGAACTATGGCTACACCTTC.